Each of the 30 T cell receptor beta chains below was sequenced from the same sample in a study of T cell responses to AZD1222 COVID-19 vaccine. TCRdb's table, derived via immunoSEQ multiplex PCR, lists solely in-frame clones and lacks some. The sample shows more than 85,000 clones, around nine tenths of them seen only once. Sequencing used peripheral blood, obtained 28 days after the second AZD1222 dose. These TCRs come from an adult who received the AZD1222 COVID-19 vaccine.

The chain joins TRBV4-1 to TRBJ1-2; maybe TRBD1 (6 bases). The germline V gene has CDR1 MGHRA and CDR2 YSYEKL. The CDR3 loop spans 13 amino acids. V was clipped by 1 base and J by 6 bases, with 9 bases between them. In DNA, the CDR3 is TGCGCCAGCAGCCAAGCAGGGGACCATGGCTACACCTTC. It encodes CASSQAGDHGYTF.

The chain couples TRBV2 to TRBJ1-2, with D tentatively TRBD1 (5 bases). Germline V CDR1 and CDR2: SNHLY, FYNNEI. V gave up 7 bases and J gave up 4 bases, with 13 bases separating them. The CDR3 has 13 residues. CDR3 nucleotide sequence: TGTGCCAGCAATGGTGACAGAGCCTATGGCTACACCTTC. It translates to CASNGDRAYGYTF.

The CDR3 region is CASSYSSRRLTYEQYF. The DNA for the CDR3 is TGTGCCAGCAGTTACTCGAGTAGGCGCCTTACCTACGAGCAGTACTTC. V and J are TRBV6-2 or TRBV6-3 and TRBJ2-7; D is unresolved. The CDR3 length is 16 residues. Trimming cost V 0 bases and J 2 bases, with 14 bases left between them. Germline assignment: CDR1 MNHEY and CDR2 SVGEGT.

This rearrangement joins TRBV7-9 to TRBJ1-1; D is unresolved. The V end was cut by 6 bases, the J end by 6 bases, with 17 bases between. CDR3 length: 14 amino acids. Germline V lookup: CDR1 SEHNR, CDR2 FQNEAQ (reference sequence). CDR3 DNA: TGTGCCAGCAGGTCGACACTCGCCGGGGCTGAAGCTTTCTTT. Its translation: CASRSTLAGAEAFF.

J is TRBJ1-1 and V is TRBV6-5; 7 bases agree with TRBD1. After removal of 4 bases from V and 4 bases from J, the junction contained 9 bases not matched to a gene. CDR1 and CDR2 from the germline V gene are MNHEY and SVGAGI. The CDR3 runs to 15 residues. The CDR3 spells CASSLTGLVGTEAFF. The CDR3 bases are TGTGCCAGCAGTTTGACAGGGCTTGTCGGCACTGAAGCTTTCTTT.

V gene TRBV6-4 combines with J gene TRBJ1-3; a weak D match, TRBD1 (5 bases). CDR1 is MRHNA, CDR2 SNTAGT, per germline. This CDR3 region has 19 residues. V dropped 2 bases and J dropped 0 bases, with 20 bases sitting between them. The CDR3 spells CASSDPHGDATHSGNTIYF. The CDR3 nucleotides read TGTGCCAGCAGTGACCCCCACGGGGACGCGACCCACTCTGGAAACACCATATATTTT.

The genes are TRBV10-2 and TRBJ2-2, with D possibly called TRBD1 or TRBD2 (5 bases each). Trimming took off 8 bases at V and 4 bases at J, with 26 bases between the two ends. Germline V gives CDR1 WSHSY, CDR2 SAAADI. The CDR3 is 18 residues long. CDR3 coding DNA: TGCGCCAGCCGTATTAGGCCAGGGACCGGAGTCGGCACCGGGGAGCTGTTTTTT. Translating gives CASRIRPGTGVGTGELFF.

The V and J genes are TRBV13 and TRBJ2-7, with 10 bases matching TRBD1. V lost 5 bases to trimming and J lost 2 bases; unmatched junction nucleotides: 6. The germline CDR1 and CDR2 sequences are PRHDT and FYEKMQ (reference sequence). The CDR3 runs 15 residues. The CDR3 reads CASSPGQGVTYEQYF. The CDR3 DNA reads TGTGCCAGCAGCCCAGGACAGGGGGTCACCTACGAGCAGTACTTC. Drawing the rest from reference TRBV13 and TRBJ2-7, the complete variable domain is AAGVIQSPRHLIKEKRETATLKCYPIPRHDTVYWYQQGPGQDPQFLISFYEKMQSDKGSIPDRFSAQQFSDYHSELNMSSLELGDSALYFCASSPGQGVTYEQYFGPGTRLTVT.

A word on this clone: Within the sample, other DNA sequences also encode this same CDR3. The rearrangement uses TRBV5-1 and TRBJ2-3; possible D gene TRBD1, 6 bases. The CDR3 contains 14 residues. Germline loops: CDR1 SGHRS, CDR2 YFSETQ. Trimming left V 0 bases short and J 1 base short, with 6 bases between. The CDR3 bases are TGCGCCAGCAGCTTGGCAGGGGGCACAGATACGCAGTATTTT. It codes for CASSLAGGTDTQYF.

The gene calls are TRBV10-3 and TRBJ1-1; D remains ambiguous. This CDR3 has 11 residues. V was cut by 4 bases and J by 8 bases, with 8 bases left in between. CDR1 ENHRY and CDR2 SYGVKD come from the germline V gene. CDR3 sequence reads: CAISVTGEAFF. CDR3 coding DNA: TGTGCCATCAGTGTAACGGGAGAAGCTTTCTTT.

About this clone itself: Within the sample, other DNA sequences also encode this same CDR3. V usage is TRBV14 and J usage is TRBJ1-1, with TRBD1 as a possible D gene (6 bases). Germline V gene lookup returns CDR1 SGHDN and CDR2 FVKESK. V was trimmed by 1 base and J by 7 bases, leaving 10 bases between them. This CDR3 contains 13 residues. The CDR3 DNA reads as TGTGCCAGCAGCCAAGCCGGGACACTTGAAGCTTTCTTT. This codes for CASSQAGTLEAFF.

The chain couples TRBV29-1 to TRBJ1-2, with a possible D match to TRBD1 (6 bases). This CDR3 is 13 amino acids long. The germline V and J ends were trimmed by 5 bases and 2 bases, with 12 bases remaining between them. CDR1 SQVTM and CDR2 ANQGSEA come from the germline V gene. CDR3 in amino acids: CSVPMTGNYGYTF. DNA of the CDR3: TGCAGCGTTCCAATGACAGGCAACTATGGCTACACCTTC.

This chain joins TRBV19 and TRBJ1-6; 7 bases agree with TRBD1. The trim removed 6 bases at V and 11 bases at J, leaving 10 bases unmatched. Per the germline V gene, CDR1 is LNHDA and CDR2 is SQIVND (reference sequence). This CDR3 is 14 amino acids long. The CDR3 here is CASSVGQALPPLHF. CDR3 sequence (DNA): TGTGCCAGTAGCGTTGGACAGGCTCTACCACCCCTCCACTTT.

The V call is TRBV6-2 or TRBV6-3, the J call TRBJ2-7; D gene uncertain. This CDR3 has 14 amino acids. V was clipped by 0 bases and J by 2 bases, with 8 bases between them. CDR1 and CDR2 (germline): MNHEY, SVGEGT. The CDR3 region is CASSYSVPAYEQYF. In DNA form, the CDR3 reads TGTGCCAGCAGTTACTCGGTACCAGCCTACGAGCAGTACTTC.

CDR3: CASNNRNQPQHF. CDR3 DNA sequence: TGTGCCAGCAACAACAGGAATCAGCCCCAGCATTTT. The chain has TRBV6-5 and TRBJ1-5; possibly TRBD1 for D (5 bases). CDR3 size: 12 residues. V was trimmed by 7 bases and J by 4 bases, leaving 8 bases between them. Germline CDR1 is MNHEY and CDR2 is SVGAGI.

The chain is built from TRBV5-4 and TRBJ2-3; 11 bases fit TRBD2. The V gene end was trimmed by 1 base and the J gene end by 6 bases; junction bases not matched to a gene: 10. The CDR3 contains 17 residues. Germline V gives CDR1 SGHNT, CDR2 YYREEE (reference sequence). The CDR3 DNA follows: TGTGCCAGCAGCTTGTATGTAGCGGGGGGGCGAAAGGATACGCAGTATTTT. It encodes CASSLYVAGGRKDTQYF.

This clone appeared once. The rearrangement uses TRBV4-1 and TRBJ2-7; TRBD2 matches 9 bases. Losses at the gene ends were 1 base for V and 6 bases for J; bases not matched to a gene: 7. The germline V gene has CDR1 MGHRA and CDR2 YSYEKL. This CDR3 spans 15 amino acids. The CDR3 region is CASSQVGGGALEQYF. The CDR3 nucleotides are TGCGCCAGCAGCCAAGTGGGCGGGGGGGCTCTCGAGCAGTACTTC.

The chain is built from TRBV24-1 and TRBJ2-7; possibly TRBD2 for D (5 bases). With 7 bases removed from V and 2 bases from J, the gap between germline ends came to 17 bases. CDR3 size: 15 residues. Germline V CDR1 and CDR2: KGHDR, SFDVKD. CDR3 in amino acids: CATRHGGTEPYEQYF. The CDR3 coding sequence is TGTGCCACCAGACATGGAGGTACCGAGCCCTACGAGCAGTACTTC.

V usage is TRBV2 and J usage is TRBJ2-7, with a weak D call TRBD1 (6 bases). Trimming shortened V by 7 bases and J by 4 bases, and 11 bases separated the two germline ends. The CDR3 is 12 amino acids. Germline V gives CDR1 SNHLY, CDR2 FYNNEI. CDR3 amino acids: CASIGGHYEQYF. Written as DNA, the CDR3 is TGTGCCAGCATAGGGGGTCATTACGAGCAGTACTTC.

V gene TRBV10-3 combines with J gene TRBJ2-7; the D gene is possibly TRBD1 (6 bases). V gave up 11 bases and J gave up 1 base, with 15 bases separating them. Germline V CDR1 and CDR2: ENHRY, SYGVKD. This CDR3 spans 13 amino acids. The CDR3 sequence is CASQQGASYEQYF. The CDR3 bases are TGTGCCTCCCAACAGGGCGCGTCCTACGAGCAGTACTTC.

Only a few counts were recorded for this clone. The rearrangement joins TRBV2 to TRBJ1-2; 8 bases fit TRBD1. In germline, CDR1 is SNHLY, CDR2 FYNNEI. Germline trimming cut 7 bases from V and 8 bases from J; bases unmatched to any gene: 6. The CDR3 spans 12 residues. The CDR3 here is CASTPGGWGYTF. CDR3 in DNA: TGTGCCAGCACGCCAGGGGGCTGGGGCTACACCTTC.

The chain employs TRBV7-2 and TRBJ2-6; D is unclear. The V gene's germline CDR1 is SGHTA and CDR2 FQGNSA. V lost 2 bases to trimming and J lost 2 bases, with 7 bases between them. The CDR3 length is 15 residues. Here the CDR3 DNA reads TGTGCCAGCAGCTTAAGAGTAACTGGGGCCAACGTCCTGACTTTC. The encoded protein is CASSLRVTGANVLTF.

This sequence joins TRBV2 and TRBJ1-1; D perhaps matches TRBD1 (6 bases). V lost 5 bases, J lost 3 bases, and 13 bases lay in between. The CDR3 is 14 residues long. The germline gives CDR1 SNHLY, CDR2 FYNNEI. CDR3 protein: CASSTNRVHTEAFF. The CDR3 nucleotides read TGTGCCAGCAGTACTAACAGGGTGCACACTGAAGCTTTCTTT.

The chain employs TRBV11-2 and TRBJ2-1; D is undetermined. The germline V gene has CDR1 SGHAT and CDR2 FQNNGV. Trimming pared 1 base from V and 4 bases from J, leaving 11 bases between. The CDR3 totals 15 residues. CDR3 protein: CASSLGATPYNEQFF. CDR3 coding DNA: TGTGCCAGCAGCTTAGGAGCGACTCCGTACAATGAGCAGTTCTTC.

The chain links TRBV4-1 to TRBJ2-7, with 11 bases fitting TRBD1. The CDR3 contains 16 residues. With 2 bases clipped from V and 4 bases from J, the junction kept 7 bases outside the gene matches. Germline values: CDR1 MGHRA, CDR2 YSYEKL. The CDR3 protein is CASSQPRTGGRYEQYF. CDR3 in DNA: TGCGCCAGCAGCCAACCCAGGACAGGGGGCCGGTACGAGCAGTACTTC.

This clone has a handful of counts. The chain recombines TRBV4-1 with TRBJ1-2, with 8 nucleotides matching TRBD1. Trimming took 4 bases from V and 1 from J; bases not matched to a gene: 8. This CDR3 contains 16 residues. In germline, CDR1 is MGHRA, CDR2 YSYEKL. As DNA, the CDR3 is TGCGCCAGCAGCCCCCGGACAGGGCGCGTTAACTATGGCTACACCTTC. This codes for CASSPRTGRVNYGYTF.

This chain uses TRBV5-1 with TRBJ2-5; TRBD2 is a possible D gene (7 bases). V lost 0 bases to trimming and J lost 5 bases, with 11 bases between them. The CDR3 contains 14 residues. Germline CDR1 SGHRS, CDR2 YFSETQ. CDR3 nucleotides: TGCGCCAGCAGCTTGGCGGGGGGCGGGGAGACCCAGTACTTC. Protein sequence: CASSLAGGGETQYF.

J is TRBJ2-1 and V is TRBV6-4; 7 bases agree with TRBD2. CDR1 is MRHNA and CDR2 is SNTAGT in the germline V gene. J lost 5 bases, V lost 6 bases, and 10 bases had no gene match. The CDR3 consists of 15 residues. The CDR3 bases are TGTGCCAGCAGCACTGGGGCTAGCGGACACAATGAGCAGTTCTTC. Its translation: CASSTGASGHNEQFF.

With regard to this clone: An end of the junction differs from the germline gene, which may be a read error. V and J are TRBV7-7 and TRBJ2-1; 12 nucleotides line up with TRBD2. The CDR3 contains 16 residues. The germline CDR1 and CDR2 sequences are SSHAT and FNYEAQ (reference sequence). The CDR3 DNA follows: TGTGCTAGCAGCGCTAGGCTAGCGGGGGGGGGTGCTGAGCAGTTCTTC. Its protein product is CASSARLAGGGAEQFF. The full variable domain, with the rest looked up from reference TRBV7-7 and TRBJ2-1, is GAGVSQSPRYKVTKRGQDVTLRCDPISSHATLYWYQQALGQGPEFLTYFNYEAQPDKSGLPSDRFSAERPEGSISTLTIQRTEQRDSAMYRCASSARLAGGGAEQFFGPGTRLTVL.

This clone occurred a few times. The CDR3 here is CASSFGTGFGYTF. The CDR3 DNA sequence: TGTGCCAGCAGTTTTGGGACAGGGTTTGGCTACACCTTC. This chain links TRBV27 with TRBJ1-2; 9 bases agree with TRBD1. V lost 3 bases and J lost 7; bases outside the gene matches: 3. There are 13 residues in the CDR3. Germline-derived CDR1 and CDR2 are MNHEY and SMNVEV (reference sequence).